The TCR beta chain described here comes from a study of T-cell reconstitution after alpha-beta-depleted transplantation in children. This clonotype was seen a few times. Losses at the gene ends were 8 bases for V and 2 bases for J; bases not matched to a gene: 9. Per the germline V gene, CDR1 is SNHLY and CDR2 is FYNNEI. The CDR3 is made up of 17 amino acids. The TCRbeta library was prepared with unique molecular identifiers. TCRdb redid the calling of the PCR reads with MiXCR, one entry per CDR3 protein. The sample has around 380,000 distinct CDR3 sequences; under 13% are singletons. The sample in question was PBMCs from the stem cell graft donor, obtained from the stem cell graft. The source of this sequence is a human donor who donated a stem cell graft to a child with acute myeloid leukemia. The genes are TRBV2 and TRBJ2-3; 14 nucleotides line up with TRBD2. The CDR3 nucleotides are TGTGCCAGCCCCGGGACTAGCGGGGGCCCTTACACAGATACGCAGTATTTT. Translating gives CASPGTSGGPYTDTQYF.